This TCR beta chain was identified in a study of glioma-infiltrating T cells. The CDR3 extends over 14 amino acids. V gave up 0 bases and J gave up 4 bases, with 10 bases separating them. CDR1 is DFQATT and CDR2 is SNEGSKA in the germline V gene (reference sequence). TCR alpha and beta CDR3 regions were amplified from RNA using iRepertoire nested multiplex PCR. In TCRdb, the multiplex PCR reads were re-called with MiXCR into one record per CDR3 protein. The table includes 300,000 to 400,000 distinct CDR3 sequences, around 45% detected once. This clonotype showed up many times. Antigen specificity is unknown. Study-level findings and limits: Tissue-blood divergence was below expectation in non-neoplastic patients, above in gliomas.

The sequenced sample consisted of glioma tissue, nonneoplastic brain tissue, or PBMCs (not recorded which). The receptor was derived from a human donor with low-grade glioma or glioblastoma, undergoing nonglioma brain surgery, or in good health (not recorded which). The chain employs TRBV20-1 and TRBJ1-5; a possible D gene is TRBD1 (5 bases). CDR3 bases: TGCAGTGCTAGAGATAGCCAGGGAAATCAGCCCCAGCATTTT. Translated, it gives CSARDSQGNQPQHF.